The 17 T cell receptor beta chains presented below share a single source sample, sequenced in a study of T cell responses to AZD1222 COVID-19 vaccine. The table came from immunoSEQ multiplex PCR; TCRdb's copy has only in-frame clones and leaves some out. The data contain about 170,000 clones, just over 90% of them singletons. Sequencing used peripheral blood, obtained on day 0 of AZD1222 vaccination. The receptors shown here come from an adult in good health.

This chain joins TRBV19 and TRBJ2-2, with 12 bases matching TRBD1. The CDR3 extends over 17 amino acids. V lost 9 bases and J lost 2; bases outside the gene matches: 10. Germline-derived CDR1 and CDR2 are LNHDA and SQIVND (reference sequence). The CDR3 coding sequence is TGTGCCAGCACCCCGGGACAGGGGGCAAAAAACACCGGGGAGCTGTTTTTT. Protein product: CASTPGQGAKNTGELFF.

Concerning this clone: Relative to the germline gene, one junction end is altered; a read error may explain this. V and J are TRBV2 and TRBJ2-3; D is possibly TRBD1 (5 bases). Germline V lookup: CDR1 SNHLY, CDR2 FYNNEI. This CDR3 spans 13 amino acids. The DNA for the CDR3 is TGTGCCAGCAACCCCGACAGCACACATACGCAGTATTTT. Protein: CASNPDSTHTQYF. The entire variable domain, with the rest obtained from reference TRBV2 and TRBJ2-3, is as follows: EPEVTQTPSHQVTQMGQEVILRCVPISNHLYFYWYRQILGQKVEFLVSFYNNEISEKSEIFDDQFSVERPDGSNFTLKIRSTKLEDSAMYFCASNPDSTHTQYFGPGTRLTVL.

The chain employs TRBV2 and TRBJ1-6; TRBD1 agrees at 7 bases. V lost 3 bases to trimming and J lost 8 bases; unmatched junction nucleotides: 10. The CDR3 extends over 16 amino acids. CDR1 and CDR2 (germline): SNHLY, FYNNEI. The CDR3 sequence is CASSENDFRGHSPLHF. The CDR3 DNA sequence: TGTGCCAGCAGTGAGAATGACTTTAGGGGGCATTCACCCCTCCACTTT.

The rearrangement uses TRBV7-9 and TRBJ2-7; 8 nucleotides align to TRBD1. The germline CDR1 and CDR2 sequences are SEHNR and FQNEAQ (reference sequence). The CDR3 sequence is 14 residues long. V lost 8 bases to trimming and J lost 2 bases; unmatched junction nucleotides: 8. The CDR3 reads CASSGTGYTYEQYF. The CDR3 nucleotides are TGTGCCAGCTCTGGGACAGGTTACACCTACGAGCAGTACTTC. The whole variable domain, filled in from reference TRBV7-9 and TRBJ2-7, reads DTGVSQNPRHKITKRGQNVTFRCDPISEHNRLYWYRQTLGQGPEFLTYFQNEAQLEKSRLLSDRFSAERPKGSFSTLEIQRTEQGDSAMYLCASSGTGYTYEQYFGPGTRLTVT.

The chain uses TRBV11-2 and TRBJ1-2, with D unresolved. This CDR3 has 12 residues. Germline V lookup: CDR1 SGHAT, CDR2 FQNNGV. Trimming removed 5 bases at V and 8 bases at J, with 12 bases between. CDR3 in DNA: TGTGCCAGCAGCGGTTCGAATATCGGCTACACCTTC. It specifies CASSGSNIGYTF.

This chain joins TRBV11-2 and TRBJ2-7; 11 bases align to TRBD2. Unmatched junction bases numbered 6, after V lost 6 bases and J lost 2 bases. The CDR3 is 15 amino acids. Germline CDR1 reads SGHAT; CDR2 reads FQNNGV. Here the CDR3 DNA reads TGTGCCAGCAGGAGTTGGACTAGCGGGCCCTACGAGCAGTACTTC. This translates into CASRSWTSGPYEQYF.

This clone appeared a single time. V usage is TRBV11-3 and J usage is TRBJ1-1; no clear D gene. This CDR3 spans 18 amino acids. V was clipped by 0 bases and J by 0 bases, with 17 bases between them. Germline CDR1 and CDR2: SGHNT and YENEEA. CDR3 nucleotides: TGTGCCAGCAGCTTAGATCTAGCGAGCTGTAAGCTGAACACTGAAGCTTTCTTT. As protein: CASSLDLASCKLNTEAFF.

The chain recombines TRBV9 with TRBJ2-3; D perhaps matches TRBD2 (6 bases). Per germline, CDR1 SGDLS and CDR2 YYNGEE. Trimming shortened V by 4 bases and J by 2 bases, and 17 bases separated the two germline ends. The CDR3 has 16 residues. The CDR3 coding sequence is TGTGCCAGCAGCCCAGAAATGGCGGGGCCCACAGATACGCAGTATTTT. Amino acids: CASSPEMAGPTDTQYF. Using reference TRBV9 and TRBJ2-3 for the parts outside the CDR3, the full variable domain is DSGVTQTPKHLITATGQRVTLRCSPRSGDLSVYWYQQSLDQGLQFLIQYYNGEERAKGNILERFSAQQFPDLHSELNLSSLELGDSALYFCASSPEMAGPTDTQYFGPGTRLTVL.

The chain joins TRBV11-1 to TRBJ2-1; 12 bases fit TRBD1. Germline assignment: CDR1 SGHAT and CDR2 FQDESV (reference sequence). V shed 1 base and J 9 bases; nucleotides not matched to a gene: 4. This CDR3 has 15 residues. The CDR3 sequence: CASSLGGQGAGEQFF. The CDR3 DNA reads TGTGCCAGCAGCTTAGGGGGACAGGGGGCCGGTGAGCAGTTCTTC. Full variable domain (rest looked up from reference TRBV11-1 and TRBJ2-1): EAEVAQSPRYKITEKSQAVAFWCDPISGHATLYWYRQILGQGPELLVQFQDESVVDDSQLPKDRFSAERLKGVDSTLKIQPAELGDSAMYLCASSLGGQGAGEQFFGPGTRLTVL.

The V call is TRBV27, the J call TRBJ2-1; tentative D call: TRBD1 (5 bases). The CDR3 consists of 12 residues. The V end was cut by 5 bases, the J end by 7 bases, with 9 bases between. The germline V gene encodes CDR1 MNHEY and CDR2 SMNVEV (reference sequence). Written as DNA, the CDR3 is TGTGCCAGCAGTATCAGGGTAAATGAGCAGTTCTTC. Translation gives CASSIRVNEQFF.

J is TRBJ1-6 and V is TRBV6-5; weak D call: TRBD1 (5 bases). The CDR3 has 15 residues. The germline V gene encodes CDR1 MNHEY and CDR2 SVGAGI. V lost 0 bases, J lost 14 bases, and 17 bases lay in between. The CDR3 loop is CASSYSTEDNTSLHF. The CDR3 DNA sequence: TGTGCCAGCAGTTACTCGACAGAGGACAATACATCCCTCCACTTT.

In regard to this clone: Additional DNA sequences in this sample encode the identical CDR3. This rearrangement joins TRBV28 to TRBJ1-2; D is ambiguous. In germline, CDR1 is MDHEN, CDR2 SYDVKM. Deletions cut 5 bases from V and 2 bases from J, with 9 bases between. The CDR3 length is 13 residues. This CDR3 is CASSPPGNYGYTF. The CDR3 bases are TGTGCCAGCAGTCCCCCCGGGAACTATGGCTACACCTTC.

The chain combines TRBV2 with TRBJ1-1; D unresolved. The CDR3 sequence is 14 residues long. V lost 6 bases to trimming and J lost 1 base, with 12 bases between them. From germline, CDR1 is SNHLY and CDR2 FYNNEI. CDR3 nucleotide sequence: TGTGCCAGCAGCCCATCATCGGGGAACACTGAAGCTTTCTTT. This sequence encodes CASSPSSGNTEAFF. The full variable domain, completed using reference TRBV2 and TRBJ1-1, is EPEVTQTPSHQVTQMGQEVILRCVPISNHLYFYWYRQILGQKVEFLVSFYNNEISEKSEIFDDQFSVERPDGSNFTLKIRSTKLEDSAMYFCASSPSSGNTEAFFGQGTRLTVV.

The chain employs TRBV28 and TRBJ1-5; the D is unclear. The length of the CDR3 is 12 residues. Germline-derived CDR1 and CDR2 are MDHEN and SYDVKM. Trimming stripped 3 bases from V and 7 bases from J, with 7 bases between. CDR3 DNA sequence: TGTGCCAGCAGTTTCGGGGTACAGCCCCAGCATTTT. As protein: CASSFGVQPQHF.

This chain joins TRBV25-1 and TRBJ2-5; D gene ambiguous. This CDR3 spans 12 amino acids. CDR1 is MGHDK and CDR2 is SYGVNS in the germline V gene. Trimming stripped 7 bases from V and 5 bases from J, with 11 bases between. CDR3 in amino acids: CASTPGWETQYF. For the CDR3, the DNA is TGTGCCAGCACCCCGGGCTGGGAGACCCAGTACTTC.

The chain is built from TRBV5-1 and TRBJ2-6; TRBD1 aligns across 7 bases. With 7 bases clipped from V and 2 bases from J, the junction kept 3 bases outside the gene matches. Germline V gene sequence: CDR1 SGHRS, CDR2 YFSETQ. CDR3 length: 14 residues. The chain's CDR3 is CASDRVAGANVLTF. The CDR3 coding sequence is TGCGCCAGCGACAGGGTCGCTGGGGCCAACGTCCTGACTTTC.

CDR3 coding DNA: TGTGCCAGCAGCTGGGACAGCGTAAACTATGGCTACACCTTC. Translated, it gives CASSWDSVNYGYTF. The chain combines TRBV5-4 with TRBJ1-2; 7 nucleotides line up with TRBD1. V shed 3 bases and J 2 bases; nucleotides not matched to a gene: 4. CDR1 is SGHNT and CDR2 is YYREEE in the germline V gene (reference sequence). CDR3 length: 14 residues.